Below are 5 T cell receptor beta chains sequenced from a single sample in a study of shared clonotypes between healthy human individuals. Using immunoSEQ multiplex PCR, the repertoire was profiled, and TCRdb retains in-frame clones only, with some absent. The sample lists over a million clones, roughly 96% seen once, with over 1% in the top ten. Input material: naive CD4+ T cells sorted from blood. Sample subset: CD45RA+ positively selected. The receptor source for this set is a man aged 25 to 40 in good health.

The chain uses TRBV5-1 and TRBJ2-1, with TRBD2 matching 8 bases. CDR1 is SGHRS and CDR2 is YFSETQ in the germline V gene. J was trimmed by 7 bases and V by 4 bases; bases with no gene match: 4. The CDR3 consists of 13 residues. The CDR3: CASSREGLNEQFF. The CDR3 bases are TGCGCCAGCAGCCGGGAGGGCCTGAATGAGCAGTTCTTC.

The J gene is TRBJ2-5, the V gene TRBV9; no firm D call. The germline V gene encodes CDR1 SGDLS and CDR2 YYNGEE. The CDR3 is 16 amino acids. Trimming shortened V by 0 bases and J by 1 base, and 13 bases separated the two germline ends. CDR3 sequence: CASSVAPKAPQETQYF. As DNA, the CDR3 is TGTGCCAGCAGCGTAGCCCCGAAGGCCCCCCAAGAGACCCAGTACTTC.

The chain employs TRBV21-1 and TRBJ1-2. TRBV21-1 is an annotated pseudogene. This CDR3 contains 15 residues. Here the CDR3 reads CASSKGIRTDYGYTF. In nucleotides, the CDR3 is TGTGCCAGCAGCAAAGGTATTCGCACCGACTATGGCTACACCTTC.

The V and J genes are TRBV5-5 and TRBJ2-7; no firm D call. The CDR3 covers 16 residues. Per germline, CDR1 SGHKS and CDR2 YYEKEE (reference sequence). V shed 4 bases and J shed 2 bases, with 19 bases lying between them. In DNA form, the CDR3 reads TGTGCCAGCAGCGTCACGATGAGGATCGGTGCCTACGAGCAGTACTTC. Amino acid sequence: CASSVTMRIGAYEQYF. The entire variable domain, with the rest obtained from reference TRBV5-5 and TRBJ2-7, is as follows: DAGVTQSPTHLIKTRGQQVTLRCSPISGHKSVSWYQQVLGQGPQFIFQYYEKEERGRGNFPDRFSARQFPNYSSELNVNALLLGDSALYLCASSVTMRIGAYEQYFGPGTRLTVT.

V and J are TRBV6-5 and TRBJ2-5, with 9 bases matching TRBD1. Germline V CDR1 and CDR2: MNHEY, SVGAGI. The CDR3 runs to 14 residues. The V gene end was trimmed by 6 bases and the J gene end by 5 bases; junction bases not matched to a gene: 7. Written as DNA, the CDR3 is TGTGCCAGCAGCCCCCCGGGACAGGGTGAGACCCAGTACTTC. Translated: CASSPPGQGETQYF.